This T cell receptor (beta chain) originates from a study of post-analysis software for immune sequencing data. The study, taken as a whole, reports: Normalized Chao1 diversity in multiple sclerosis patients fell significantly below that of controls. The five TRBV segments detected at higher frequency in patients than in controls included TRBV5-6, TRBV5-1 and TRBV20-1.

Included in the TCR beta cDNA libraries were unique molecular identifiers. Each CDR3 protein gets one entry after TCRdb re-called the PCR reads with MiXCR. The sample includes approximately 770,000 distinct CDR3 sequences, 46% of them seen just once. This clonotype was observed a handful of times. The antigen remains unidentified. Per germline, CDR1 SQVTM and CDR2 ANQGSEA. The CDR3 consists of 15 residues. The receptor comes from a girl aged 10 to 17 with multiple sclerosis. Sequencing was performed on blood. V and J are TRBV29-1 and TRBJ2-5; TRBD2 matches at 15 bases. The J call is uncertain, as TRBJ2-7 better fits the DNA end. Written as DNA, the CDR3 is TGCAGCGGCAGACAAGGGACTAGCGGGAGGAGCGAGCAGTACTTC. Amino acid sequence: CSGRQGTSGRSEQYF.